This entry is about one T cell receptor (beta chain). The sample comes from a study of blood T cell repertoires in COVID-19. Study information: COVID-19 samples collected from the United States, Italy and Spain covered acute and convalescent phases. PBMCs, B-cell-depleted T cells, or T cells were the source of the cDNA or gDNA that made up the material.

V shed 0 bases and J 3 bases; nucleotides not matched to a gene: 2. CDR3 length: 15 amino acids. In germline, CDR1 is SNHLY, CDR2 FYNNEI. In the original workflow: For nucleated cells, counts were estimated from reference gene primer amplification. Using immunoSEQ multiplex PCR, the repertoire was profiled, and TCRdb retains in-frame clones only, with some absent. V and J calls and clone size are given by that table; D and trimming were obtained from the DNA. The repertoire holds about 90,000 clones, more than 75% seen once, with about a sixth in the top ten. Sequenced input: peripheral blood. The rearrangement uses TRBV2 and TRBJ2-3, with 8 nucleotides matching TRBD2. This TCR was recovered from a human donor in a cohort sampled during active COVID-19. The CDR3 region has the DNA TGTGCCAGCAGTGAAGCCCCGGGGGGGACAGATACGCAGTATTTT. It is translated as CASSEAPGGTDTQYF.